Each of the 20 T cell receptor beta chains below was sequenced from the same sample in a study of cytomegalovirus exposure and HLA in healthy donors. 13 Jbeta primers and 60 Vbeta primers were used for the PCR. Sequenced by immunoSEQ multiplex PCR; TCRdb stores in-frame clones only, minus some. Of roughly 90,000 clones in the sample, roughly 72% are singletons; the top ten hold 20% to 25%. The sequencing sample was made of PBMCs. All receptors come from a man younger than 45 in good health and CMV-seropositive.

This sequence joins TRBV12-5 and TRBJ2-5; D is possibly TRBD1 (6 bases). V was clipped by 6 bases and J by 5 bases, with 13 bases between them. CDR1 LGHNT and CDR2 FRNRAP come from the germline V gene. The CDR3 extends over 13 amino acids. The DNA of the CDR3 is TGTGCTAGTGGCTCAGGGGCAGGGGAGACCCAGTACTTC. It codes for CASGSGAGETQYF.

CDR3 DNA: TGTGCCAGCCGTGGACAGTCTCTGATAGGCAATCAGCCCCAGCATTTT. It yields the protein CASRGQSLIGNQPQHF. This chain joins TRBV6-1 and TRBJ1-5, with TRBD1 as a possible D gene (6 bases). Germline assignment: CDR1 MNHNS and CDR2 SASEGT. This CDR3 has 16 residues. The germline V and J ends were trimmed by 8 bases and 2 bases, with 19 bases remaining between them.

Only a few counts were recorded for this clone. Different DNA sequences within this sample yield the same CDR3. This chain uses TRBV9 with TRBJ1-1, with TRBD1 identical over 8 bases. This CDR3 region has 14 residues. V lost 3 bases, J lost 4 bases, and 5 bases stayed unmatched. Germline CDR1 SGDLS, CDR2 YYNGEE. CDR3: CASSGGQGGTEAFF. CDR3 nucleotide sequence: TGTGCCAGCAGCGGTGGACAGGGCGGCACTGAAGCTTTCTTT.

The V gene is TRBV6-5, the J gene TRBJ1-2; D is unclear. Germline V gene sequence: CDR1 MNHEY, CDR2 SVGAGI. CDR3 length equals 12 residues. Trimming removed 4 bases at V and 8 bases at J, with 11 bases between. The CDR3 sequence is CASSSPLEGYTF. In nucleotides, the CDR3 is TGTGCCAGCAGTTCCCCCTTGGAGGGCTACACCTTC.

This sequence joins TRBV6-5 and TRBJ2-1, with D perhaps TRBD2 (7 bases). V was cut by 4 bases and J by 9 bases, with 16 bases left in between. The germline CDR1 and CDR2 sequences are MNHEY and SVGAGI. The CDR3 extends over 14 amino acids. The DNA of the CDR3 is TGTGCCAGCAGTTTCGGGGGGCAGGGCGGTGAGCAGTTCTTC. It specifies CASSFGGQGGEQFF.

The genes are TRBV2 and TRBJ2-2, with TRBD1 matching over 8 bases. The V and J ends lost 5 bases and 1 base, in that order; junction bases with no gene match: 3. The CDR3 length is 15 residues. Germline values: CDR1 SNHLY, CDR2 FYNNEI. CDR3 in DNA: TGTGCCAGCAGTAGGACAGGGATGAACACCGGGGAGCTGTTTTTT. Its translation: CASSRTGMNTGELFF. The whole variable domain, remainder taken from reference TRBV2 and TRBJ2-2, is EPEVTQTPSHQVTQMGQEVILRCVPISNHLYFYWYRQILGQKVEFLVSFYNNEISEKSEIFDDQFSVERPDGSNFTLKIRSTKLEDSAMYFCASSRTGMNTGELFFGEGSRLTVL.

The chain couples TRBV6-6 to TRBJ2-1, with D hard to call. Per the germline V gene, CDR1 is MNHNY and CDR2 is SVGAGI (reference sequence). The ends were cut back, 2 bases at V and 15 bases at J, with 11 bases in the middle. The CDR3 contains 11 residues. This CDR3 reads CASSYRQVPFF. As DNA, the CDR3 is TGTGCCAGCAGTTACCGGCAGGTGCCGTTCTTC.

The rearrangement uses TRBV7-8 and TRBJ2-1; perhaps TRBD2 as D (6 bases). Between the trimmed V and J ends, which lost 5 bases and 0 bases, there was a span of 11 bases. This CDR3 spans 15 amino acids. The germline gives CDR1 SGHVS, CDR2 FQNEAQ. The DNA of the CDR3 is TGTGCCAGCAGCCCCCGCGGGAACTCCTACAATGAGCAGTTCTTC. It encodes CASSPRGNSYNEQFF.

This chain connects TRBV9 to TRBJ1-1, with a tentative D call TRBD1 (6 bases). The CDR3 contains 17 residues. V was trimmed by 0 bases and J by 0 bases, leaving 15 bases between them. CDR1 is SGDLS and CDR2 is YYNGEE in the germline V gene. The CDR3 spells CASSVDRDNFMNTEAFF. CDR3 in DNA: TGTGCCAGCAGCGTAGACCGGGACAATTTTATGAACACTGAAGCTTTCTTT.

The chain employs TRBV6-5 and TRBJ2-7; 13 bases map to TRBD2. Germline V CDR1 and CDR2: MNHEY, SVGAGI. The CDR3 extends over 15 amino acids. With 1 base clipped from V and 5 bases from J, the junction kept 2 bases outside the gene matches. CDR3 sequence: CASSYFGTSGDEQYF. CDR3 DNA sequence: TGTGCCAGCAGTTACTTCGGGACTAGCGGGGACGAGCAGTACTTC.

The rearrangement uses TRBV9 and TRBJ2-3; TRBD2 matches 11 bases. Germline CDR1 and CDR2: SGDLS and YYNGEE. V dropped 0 bases and J dropped 7; count of bases not matched to a gene: 7. The CDR3 is 16 amino acids. The CDR3 region has the DNA TGTGCCAGCAGCGTAGTAGCGGGGGGGGATACCAATACGCAGTATTTT. It codes for CASSVVAGGDTNTQYF.

J is TRBJ2-2 and V is TRBV6-5; the match to TRBD2 covers 7 bases. The CDR3 spans 14 residues. The ends lost 7 bases at V and 4 bases at J; junction bases unmatched: 6. The germline V gene has CDR1 MNHEY and CDR2 SVGAGI. CDR3 sequence reads: CASMGGRSTGELFF. The DNA for the CDR3 is TGTGCCAGCATGGGCGGGAGAAGCACCGGGGAGCTGTTTTTT.

The chain recombines TRBV5-8 with TRBJ2-3, with a possible D match to TRBD2 (7 bases). V lost 3 bases, J lost 4 bases, and 18 bases lay in between. Germline-derived CDR1 and CDR2 are SGHTS and YDEGEE. This CDR3 contains 16 residues. The CDR3 reads CASSWWEQGRADTQYF. The CDR3 nucleotides are TGTGCCAGCAGCTGGTGGGAGCAGGGGAGGGCAGATACGCAGTATTTT.

The chain employs TRBV4-3 and TRBJ2-7; the match to TRBD1 covers 8 bases. The CDR3 has 15 residues. The V gene's germline CDR1 is LGHNA and CDR2 YSLEER. V was clipped by 1 base and J by 5 bases; unmatched bases: 7. CDR3 loop: CASSQGTGRMNEQYF. The CDR3 DNA reads as TGCGCCAGCAGCCAAGGGACAGGGAGGATGAACGAGCAGTACTTC.

This clone came up a few times. The chain links TRBV5-1 to TRBJ1-2, with 8 bases that match TRBD1. This CDR3 is 13 amino acids long. V lost 3 bases to trimming and J lost 8 bases; unmatched junction nucleotides: 6. Germline V gene data show CDR1 as SGHRS and CDR2 as YFSETQ. The CDR3 sequence is CASSSGQGRGYTF. CDR3 DNA sequence: TGCGCCAGCAGCTCCGGACAGGGTAGGGGCTACACCTTC.

The genes are TRBV9 and TRBJ1-6; no clear D. Trimming removed 0 bases from V and 1 base from J, with 5 bases in between. The length of the CDR3 is 15 residues. Germline assignment: CDR1 SGDLS and CDR2 YYNGEE. CDR3 nucleotides: TGTGCCAGCAGCGTAGAGCAATCCTATAATTCACCCCTCCACTTT. Translated: CASSVEQSYNSPLHF.

V is TRBV5-1 and J is TRBJ2-1; 7 bases line up with TRBD2. Trimming removed 0 bases from V and 7 bases from J; junction bases left unmatched: 4. The CDR3 consists of 14 residues. Germline CDR1 is SGHRS and CDR2 is YFSETQ. CDR3 DNA: TGCGCCAGCAGCTTGGAAGCGGGAAGGAATGAGCAGTTCTTC. Its translation is CASSLEAGRNEQFF.

This clone was detected ten times or more. This sequence joins TRBV6-5 and TRBJ1-1; D not certain. With 2 bases removed from V and 1 base from J, the gap between germline ends came to 2 bases. Germline CDR1 reads MNHEY; CDR2 reads SVGAGI. The CDR3 has 12 residues. CDR3: CASSYRNTEAFF. The DNA for the CDR3 is TGTGCCAGCAGTTACCGGAACACTGAAGCTTTCTTT.

The genes are TRBV7-3 and TRBJ2-7; a weak D match, TRBD1 (5 bases). Trimming cost V 2 bases and J 5 bases, with 10 bases left between them. The germline V gene encodes CDR1 SGHTA and CDR2 FQGTGA. The CDR3 is 13 amino acids. As DNA, the CDR3 is TGTGCCAGCAGCTTACATGACAGCAACGAGCAGTACTTC. Its protein is CASSLHDSNEQYF.

This chain uses TRBV5-1 with TRBJ2-1, with D possibly TRBD2 on 6 matching bases. The V end lost 0 bases, the J end lost 3 bases, and 13 bases lay between the germline ends. Germline loops: CDR1 SGHRS, CDR2 YFSETQ. The CDR3 covers 16 residues. The CDR3 DNA sequence: TGCGCCAGCAGCTTGGCCGCGGTAGCGGTCTACAATGAGCAGTTCTTC. Translating it yields CASSLAAVAVYNEQFF.